This T cell receptor (beta chain) came from a study of CD8 T cells in Susac syndrome. Whole-study results and caveats: The study's TCR sequencing and HLA analysis drew on a certain number of individuals. That number was acknowledged as relatively small. Susac CD8+ clonal expansion peaked in TEMRA cells and active patients.

About this clonotype itself: No antigen is known for it.

The RNA, about 0.45 to 1 ug, was put through reverse transcription using random hexamers. TCRdb redid the calling of the immunoSEQ multiplex PCR reads with MiXCR, one entry per CDR3 protein. The sample lists approximately 190,000 distinct CDR3 sequences, over 90% occurring once. Germline V gene sequence: CDR1 GTSNPN, CDR2 SVGIG (reference sequence). The CDR3 totals 14 residues. Germline trimming cut 0 bases from V and 3 bases from J; bases unmatched to any gene: 2. Sequencing of TCR beta, carried out with a high-throughput approach, was applied to CD8+ and CD4+ T cells from the blood. Sequenced material: CD8+ T cells from PBMCs. The sequence derives from a human donor with Susac syndrome. The V gene is TRBV30, the J gene TRBJ2-5, with 9 bases aligning to TRBD1. The CDR3 protein is CAWSVGTGKETQYF. The CDR3 DNA reads as TGTGCCTGGAGTGTAGGGACAGGGAAAGAGACCCAGTACTTC. The full variable domain, in which reference TRBV30 and TRBJ2-5 provide the parts outside the CDR3, is SQTIHQWPATLVQPVGSPLSLECTVEGTSNPNLYWYRQAAGRGLQLLFYSVGIGQISSEVPQNLSASRPQDRQFILSSKKLLLSDSGFYLCAWSVGTGKETQYFGPGTRLLVL.